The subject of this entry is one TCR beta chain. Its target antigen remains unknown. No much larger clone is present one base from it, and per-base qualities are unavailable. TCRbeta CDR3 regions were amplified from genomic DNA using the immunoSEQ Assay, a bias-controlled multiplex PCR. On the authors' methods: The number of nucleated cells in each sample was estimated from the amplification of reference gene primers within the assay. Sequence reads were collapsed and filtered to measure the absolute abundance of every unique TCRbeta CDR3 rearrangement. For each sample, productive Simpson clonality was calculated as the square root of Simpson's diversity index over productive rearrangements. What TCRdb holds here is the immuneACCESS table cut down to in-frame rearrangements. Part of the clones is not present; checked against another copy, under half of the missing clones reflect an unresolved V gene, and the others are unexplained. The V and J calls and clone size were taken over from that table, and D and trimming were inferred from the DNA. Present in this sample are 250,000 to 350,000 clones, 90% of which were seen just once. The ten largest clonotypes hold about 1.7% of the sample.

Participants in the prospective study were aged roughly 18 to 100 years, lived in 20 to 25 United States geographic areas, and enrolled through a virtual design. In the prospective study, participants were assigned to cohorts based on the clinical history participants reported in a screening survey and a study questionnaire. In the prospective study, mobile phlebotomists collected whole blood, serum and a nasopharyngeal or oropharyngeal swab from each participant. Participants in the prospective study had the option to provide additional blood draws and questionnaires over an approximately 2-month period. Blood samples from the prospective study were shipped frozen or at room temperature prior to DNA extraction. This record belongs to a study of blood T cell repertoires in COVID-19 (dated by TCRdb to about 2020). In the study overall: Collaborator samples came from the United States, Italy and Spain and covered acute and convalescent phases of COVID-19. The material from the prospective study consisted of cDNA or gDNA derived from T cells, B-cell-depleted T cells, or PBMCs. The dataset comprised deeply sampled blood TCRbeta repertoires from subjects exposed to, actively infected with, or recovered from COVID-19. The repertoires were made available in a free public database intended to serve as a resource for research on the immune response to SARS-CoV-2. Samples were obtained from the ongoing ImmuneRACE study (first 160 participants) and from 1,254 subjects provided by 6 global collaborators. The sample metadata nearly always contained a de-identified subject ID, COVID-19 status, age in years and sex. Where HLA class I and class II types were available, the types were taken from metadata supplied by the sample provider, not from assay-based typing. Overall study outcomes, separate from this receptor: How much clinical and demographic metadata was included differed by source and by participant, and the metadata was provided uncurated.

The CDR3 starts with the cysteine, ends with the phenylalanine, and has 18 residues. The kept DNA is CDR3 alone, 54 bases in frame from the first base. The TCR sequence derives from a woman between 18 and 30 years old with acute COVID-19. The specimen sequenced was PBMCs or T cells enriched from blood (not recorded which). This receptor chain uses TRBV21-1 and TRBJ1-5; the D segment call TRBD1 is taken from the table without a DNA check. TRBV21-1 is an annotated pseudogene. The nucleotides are TGTGCCAGCAGCTCAATTAGAGACAGGGCGGATCACAATCAGCCCCAGCATTTT. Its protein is CASSSIRDRADHNQPQHF.